This T cell receptor beta chain was identified during a study of blood T cells in healthy people across ages. Study-level findings and limits: While age rose, TCR beta diversity per million T cells dropped in a roughly linear way.

With respect to this clonotype: The antigen is unknown.

Then a second PCR, running roughly 7 to 11 cycles, was carried out with a sample-barcoded 5' primer and a J-beta primer mix. TCRdb used MiXCR to reprocess the 5' RACE reads, holding one entry per CDR3 protein. The sample has about 620,000 distinct CDR3 sequences, roughly 21% seen once. The sequenced material came from blood. The TCR originated in a man between 70 and 80 years old in good health.

In DNA, the CDR3 is TGTGCCAGCAGCGGCGGGACAGAACCGTACAATGAGCAGTTCTTC. Amino acids: CASSGGTEPYNEQFF. This chain uses TRBV5-6 with TRBJ2-5; TRBD1 might be the D (7 bases). TRBJ2-1 explains the end of the DNA better; the J call may be wrong. This CDR3 has 15 amino acids. Germline V gene data show CDR1 as SGHDT and CDR2 as YYEEEE.